This T cell receptor beta chain was profiled in a study of blood T cell repertoires in COVID-19. Study overall: COVID-19 samples collected from the United States, Italy and Spain covered acute and convalescent phases.

Original data processing: Cell counts per sample came from amplifying reference gene primers. Profiling relied on immunoSEQ multiplex PCR, and the TCRdb table lists in-frame clones only, not all of them. Clonal size and the V and J genes are those of that table, whereas D and trimming came from the DNA. The top ten hold approximately 25% of the sample, which has 70,000 to 75,000 clones, around 79% seen once. V was cut by 3 bases and J by 4 bases, with 9 bases left in between. Germline V gene sequence: CDR1 MNHEY, CDR2 SMNVEV (reference sequence). The CDR3 runs to 13 residues. This clone was seen a handful of times.

The receptor comes from a man aged 60-69 years with active or convalescent COVID-19. The chain carries TRBV27 and TRBJ2-5; D possibly corresponds to TRBD2 (5 bases). Input material: peripheral blood. This chain's CDR3 is CASSLRRRETQYF. The CDR3 DNA is TGTGCCAGCAGTTTGCGGAGGAGAGAGACCCAGTACTTC.